Presented here are 23 T cell receptor beta chains from one specimen sequenced in a study of CD8+ T cells in alopecia areata (dated by TCRdb to the late 2010s). Libraries were built with the immunoSEQ multiplex PCR assay. RNA was extracted from all samples and reverse transcribed into cDNA as template for TCR sequencing. TCRdb took over this immuneACCESS table, retaining in-frame rearrangements with V and J assigned. Such tables are incomplete; in checked studies, under half of the missing clones stem from an unresolved V gene, and the remainder is unexplained. The sample records 80,000 to 95,000 clones, 44% of which are singletons. The biggest ten clones account for 15% to 20% of the sample. The sample's time point label is to be understood as: 24 weeks on oral tofacitinib. The treatment or condition label on this specimen signifies: oral pan-JAK inhibitor, 5-10 mg twice daily. The sequencing here drew on CD8+ T cells sorted from blood, taken at week 24, from a patient treated with tofacitinib. These receptors were taken from a human donor with alopecia areata.

This clone has just a few counts. This sequence joins TRBV7-9 and TRBJ2-5; D call uncertain. CDR1 SEHNR and CDR2 FQNEAQ come from the germline V gene (reference sequence). This CDR3 contains 14 residues. Trimming left V 0 bases short and J 1 base short, with 6 bases between. CDR3 in DNA: TGTGCCAGCAGCTTAGCCCTAAGCCAAGAGACCCAGTACTTC. Its protein product is CASSLALSQETQYF.

This clone was observed a handful of times. The chain joins TRBV7-9 to TRBJ2-7, with D tentatively TRBD1 (6 bases). The ends were cut back, 3 bases at V and 6 bases at J, with 15 bases in the middle. CDR1 and CDR2 from the germline V gene are SEHNR and FQNEAQ (reference sequence). The CDR3 is made up of 14 amino acids. The CDR3 DNA reads TGTGCCAGCAGCTTTGGCCTTTTAGGGGGCGAGCAGTACTTC. Encoded protein: CASSFGLLGGEQYF. The whole variable domain, filled in from reference TRBV7-9 and TRBJ2-7, reads DTGVSQNPRHKITKRGQNVTFRCDPISEHNRLYWYRQTLGQGPEFLTYFQNEAQLEKSRLLSDRFSAERPKGSFSTLEIQRTEQGDSAMYLCASSFGLLGGEQYFGPGTRLTVT.

The sample holds a few counts of this clone. The chain combines TRBV27 with TRBJ2-3; D remains unclear. Between the trimmed V and J ends, which lost 9 bases and 2 bases, there was a span of 15 bases. Germline V lookup: CDR1 MNHEY, CDR2 SMNVEV (reference sequence). The CDR3 runs 14 residues. CDR3 amino acids: CASTLYPATDTQYF. CDR3 sequence (DNA): TGTGCCAGTACCCTTTACCCAGCCACAGATACGCAGTATTTT.

The chain links TRBV25-1 to TRBJ2-7; D call uncertain. The germline CDR1 and CDR2 sequences are MGHDK and SYGVNS. With 2 bases removed from V and 0 bases from J, the gap between germline ends came to 11 bases. The CDR3 spans 15 residues. CDR3 protein: CASSEPGSSSYEQYF. Here the CDR3 DNA reads TGTGCCAGCAGTGAACCGGGCAGTAGCTCCTACGAGCAGTACTTC.

The rearrangement uses TRBV7-9 and TRBJ2-7, with a weak D call TRBD2 (6 bases). The CDR3 sequence is 15 residues long. Trimming took off 7 bases at V and 2 bases at J, with 18 bases between the two ends. From germline, CDR1 is SEHNR and CDR2 FQNEAQ (reference sequence). The CDR3 nucleotides are TGTGCCAGCAAGTCTACTCGGGAGCCTCCCTACGAGCAGTACTTC. This translates into CASKSTREPPYEQYF.

The V gene is TRBV11-2, the J gene TRBJ2-7, with D possibly matching TRBD2 (5 bases). The germline gives CDR1 SGHAT, CDR2 FQNNGV. The CDR3 runs 13 residues. With 3 bases removed from V and 1 base from J, the gap between germline ends came to 7 bases. The CDR3 DNA sequence: TGTGCCAGCAGCTTCGGGATATCCTACGAGCAGTACTTC. It encodes CASSFGISYEQYF. Complete variable domain (other parts from reference TRBV11-2 and TRBJ2-7): EAGVAQSPRYKIIEKRQSVAFWCNPISGHATLYWYQQILGQGPKLLIQFQNNGVVDDSQLPKDRFSAERLKGVDSTLKIQPAKLEDSAVYLCASSFGISYEQYFGPGTRLTVT.

The rearrangement joins TRBV4-1 to TRBJ2-7; D is perhaps TRBD1 (6 bases). The CDR3 sequence is 15 residues long. The V end was cut by 4 bases, the J end by 2 bases, with 15 bases between. CDR1 is MGHRA and CDR2 is YSYEKL in the germline V gene. CDR3 bases: TGCGCCAGCAGCCCCCGGACAGCCAAAACCTACGAGCAGTACTTC. Its translation: CASSPRTAKTYEQYF.

The genes are TRBV6-5 and TRBJ2-2, with D unclear. CDR3 length equals 15 residues. CDR1 is MNHEY and CDR2 is SVGAGI in the germline V gene. V was shortened by 6 bases and J by 4 bases, with 15 bases between the two germline ends. The CDR3 protein is CASRINPPSTGELFF. As DNA, the CDR3 is TGTGCCAGCAGGATAAACCCCCCGAGCACCGGGGAGCTGTTTTTT.

A few counts support this clone. The chain employs TRBV29-1 and TRBJ1-1; D gene unclear. The ends were cut back, 6 bases at V and 6 bases at J, with 11 bases in the middle. The CDR3 consists of 11 residues. Germline CDR1 is SQVTM and CDR2 is ANQGSEA. Here the CDR3 reads CSVQTTAEAFF. The DNA of the CDR3 is TGCAGCGTACAGACAACAGCTGAAGCTTTCTTT.

The chain recombines TRBV29-1 with TRBJ1-2, with 7 nucleotides matching TRBD1. The CDR3 is 13 residues long. J lost 7 bases, V lost 3 bases, and 8 bases had no gene match. The germline CDR1 and CDR2 sequences are SQVTM and ANQGSEA. The CDR3 coding sequence is TGCAGCGTTGACGAGGGGGCAAGGATTGGCTACACCTTC. This sequence encodes CSVDEGARIGYTF.

This clone was seen a few times. This sequence joins TRBV5-6 and TRBJ2-5; the D gene is possibly TRBD1 (5 bases). The J call is uncertain, as TRBJ2-7 better fits the DNA end. CDR3 size: 14 residues. Germline CDR1 and CDR2: SGHDT and YYEEEE. The CDR3 region is CASSSGHGFYEQYF. In DNA, the CDR3 is TGTGCCAGCAGCTCCGGACACGGATTCTACGAGCAGTACTTC.

This clone was counted between two and nine times. The chain recombines TRBV7-9 with TRBJ2-3; the match to TRBD2 covers 9 bases. J was trimmed by 0 bases and V by 5 bases; bases with no gene match: 6. CDR3 length equals 16 residues. The germline V gene encodes CDR1 SEHNR and CDR2 FQNEAQ (reference sequence). CDR3 sequence (DNA): TGTGCCAGCAGCAAACGAACTAGCGGGAGCACAGATACGCAGTATTTT. Protein: CASSKRTSGSTDTQYF.

In regard to this clone: The same CDR3 arises from other DNA sequences in this sample as well. The rearrangement uses TRBV30 and TRBJ1-1; no clear D gene. The CDR3 has 11 amino acids. The V gene lost 0 bases and the J gene lost 5 bases, with 4 bases spanning the gap. The V gene's germline CDR1 is GTSNPN and CDR2 SVGIG (reference sequence). The CDR3 region has the DNA TGTGCCTGGAGTGTATCTACTGAAGCTTTCTTT. Encoded protein: CAWSVSTEAFF.

In this sample, this clone turned up a few times. V is TRBV29-1 and J is TRBJ2-2, with 7 bases that match TRBD1. This CDR3 region has 12 residues. CDR1 is SQVTM and CDR2 is ANQGSEA in the germline V gene. The V gene end was trimmed by 5 bases and the J gene end by 7 bases; junction bases not matched to a gene: 4. The DNA of the CDR3 is TGCAGCGTTTCAGGGGGTGGCGGGGAGCTGTTTTTT. It codes for CSVSGGGGELFF.

The rearrangement joins TRBV25-1 to TRBJ2-6; 9 positions agree with TRBD2. The germline gives CDR1 MGHDK, CDR2 SYGVNS. The CDR3 loop spans 18 amino acids. The junction had 13 bases not matched to a gene; V was cut back by 6 bases and J by 4 bases. The CDR3 here is CASSTWGGRATGANVLTF. The CDR3 DNA is TGTGCCAGCAGCACCTGGGGCGGGAGGGCCACAGGGGCCAACGTCCTGACTTTC.

This clone occurred a few times. This chain joins TRBV9 and TRBJ2-1, with 8 positions matching TRBD2. CDR3 length: 13 amino acids. V was clipped by 3 bases and J by 6 bases; unmatched bases: 2. Germline CDR1 reads SGDLS; CDR2 reads YYNGEE. The CDR3 reads CASSAGGINEQFF. The DNA of the CDR3 is TGTGCCAGCAGCGCGGGGGGGATCAATGAGCAGTTCTTC.

Details on this clone: The same CDR3 can be traced to other DNA sequences in this sample. This chain uses TRBV30 with TRBJ1-5; D not resolved. This CDR3 region has 14 residues. Germline CDR1 reads GTSNPN; CDR2 reads SVGIG (reference sequence). The ends were cut back, 5 bases at V and 4 bases at J, with 15 bases in the middle. The CDR3 sequence: CAWSPGGGNQPQHF. Here the CDR3 DNA reads TGTGCCTGGTCACCGGGCGGTGGAAATCAGCCCCAGCATTTT.

As regards this clone: In the same sample, other DNA sequences code for this CDR3. The rearrangement joins TRBV30 to TRBJ2-3; D is uncertain. V lost 0 bases, J lost 3 bases, and 7 bases lay in between. Germline-derived CDR1 and CDR2 are GTSNPN and SVGIG (reference sequence). The CDR3 contains 13 residues. CDR3 nucleotide sequence: TGTGCCTGGAGTGTATTGTCTACAGATACGCAGTATTTT. It codes for CAWSVLSTDTQYF.

The chain uses TRBV30 and TRBJ2-3; D is unclear. Germline CDR1 and CDR2: GTSNPN and SVGIG (reference sequence). The CDR3 is made up of 14 amino acids. V lost 2 bases to trimming and J lost 4 bases, with 13 bases between them. The CDR3 coding sequence is TGTGCCTGGAGTTTGACCGGGTGGGCAGATACGCAGTATTTT. Its translation is CAWSLTGWADTQYF. Together with reference TRBV30 and TRBJ2-3, the CDR3 gives the full variable domain: SQTIHQWPATLVQPVGSPLSLECTVEGTSNPNLYWYRQAAGRGLQLLFYSVGIGQISSEVPQNLSASRPQDRQFILSSKKLLLSDSGFYLCAWSLTGWADTQYFGPGTRLTVL.

This clone was counted a few times. Other DNA sequences in this specimen translate into the identical CDR3. The chain combines TRBV28 with TRBJ2-2; 7 nucleotides line up with TRBD1. There are 15 residues in the CDR3. V trimming: 4 bases; J trimming: 2 bases; junction bases outside the gene matches: 4. CDR1 and CDR2 from the germline V gene are MDHEN and SYDVKM. The CDR3 DNA reads TGTGCCAGCAGTTATACAGGGGAAAACACCGGGGAGCTGTTTTTT. Amino acid sequence: CASSYTGENTGELFF.

The chain uses TRBV4-1 and TRBJ2-7; tentative D call: TRBD1 (6 bases). The CDR3 contains 15 residues. In germline, CDR1 is MGHRA, CDR2 YSYEKL. The V gene lost 1 base and the J gene lost 3 bases, with 13 bases spanning the gap. The CDR3 DNA reads as TGCGCCAGCAGCCAAGTCCGGGACATCCTCTACGAGCAGTACTTC. It codes for CASSQVRDILYEQYF.

V usage is TRBV6-1 and J usage is TRBJ2-7, with a possible D match to TRBD2 (5 bases). The CDR3 runs 14 residues. Trimming cost V 4 bases and J 6 bases, with 16 bases left between them. CDR1 is MNHNS, CDR2 SASEGT, per germline. For the CDR3, the DNA is TGTGCCAGCAGTGCCTCCGGAGGCATATCCGAGCAGTACTTC. Protein: CASSASGGISEQYF.

J is TRBJ1-1 and V is TRBV29-1, with TRBD1 matching over 7 bases. The CDR3 has 13 residues. V gave up 5 bases and J gave up 1 base; unmatched junction bases: 4. CDR1 is SQVTM, CDR2 ANQGSEA, per germline. This CDR3 is CSVTTGANTEAFF. The CDR3 region has the DNA TGCAGCGTTACAACAGGGGCGAACACTGAAGCTTTCTTT.